The rows below give T cell receptor beta chains drawn from one sample of a study of cytotoxic CD8 clonotypes in ibrutinib-treated CLL. Repertoires were generated with immunoSEQ multiplex PCR, while TCRdb's copy carries only in-frame clones and drops some. The sample contains approximately 130,000 clones, 80% to 90% of which appear only once. The starting material was PBMCs, obtained after 24 months of ibrutinib treatment. These receptors originate from a human donor with chronic lymphocytic leukemia. The conserved cysteine and the conserved F or W are not part of the CDR3 here. D genes are given only for firm matches.

d_call,v_call,cdr3_aa
NA,TRBV2,ASSVDGRRNQPQH
NA,TRBV11-3,ASSLGDPGNTIY
NA,TRBV2,ASGADQPQH
NA,TRBV5-6,ASSPDGASTEAF
NA,TRBV7-9,ASSRRSGYT
NA,TRBV15,ATSRDRGMLNQPQH
NA,TRBV7-9,ASSLASQRYEQY
TRBD2,TRBV11-2,ASSLTGGAGRQETQY
NA,TRBV4-3,ASSQDLDTEAF
TRBD1,TRBV10-3,AISETGQGHNGYT
NA,TRBV9,ASGPNTRDVMEKLF
TRBD2,TRBV5-5,ASSFAGGGGFETQY
NA,TRBV2,ASSELRQDNQPQH
NA,TRBV5-6,ASSLAGDWEKLF
NA,TRBV5-4,ASSLGRGGETQY
NA,TRBV6-5,ASTRRGVHTEAF
NA,TRBV18,ASSPDPLGSGYT
NA,TRBV2,ASSVIPNEKLF
TRBD1,TRBV2,ASRETGVGTGELF
NA,TRBV5-4,ASSLVLLAANTEAF
NA,TRBV7-3,ASSPRRMGLNTGELF
NA,TRBV7-8,ASSFAGGENTIY
NA,TRBV9,ASSVSAGSTDTQY
TRBD1,TRBV28,ASSYTTGLYEQY
NA,TRBV5-1,ASSSHNDNEQF
NA,TRBV25-1,ASSDSQGWREKLF
NA,TRBV30,AWSVNRNTEAF
NA,TRBV5-1,ASSLAGAEHNEQF
TRBD1,TRBV6-6,ASSQLQGLGNQPQH
NA,TRBV6-6,ASSSIPYEQY
TRBD1,TRBV10-3,AVKQGADTGELF
NA,TRBV6-1,ASSDGTALMEKLF
TRBD2,TRBV4-1,ASSRIATGTSGGQPDTQY